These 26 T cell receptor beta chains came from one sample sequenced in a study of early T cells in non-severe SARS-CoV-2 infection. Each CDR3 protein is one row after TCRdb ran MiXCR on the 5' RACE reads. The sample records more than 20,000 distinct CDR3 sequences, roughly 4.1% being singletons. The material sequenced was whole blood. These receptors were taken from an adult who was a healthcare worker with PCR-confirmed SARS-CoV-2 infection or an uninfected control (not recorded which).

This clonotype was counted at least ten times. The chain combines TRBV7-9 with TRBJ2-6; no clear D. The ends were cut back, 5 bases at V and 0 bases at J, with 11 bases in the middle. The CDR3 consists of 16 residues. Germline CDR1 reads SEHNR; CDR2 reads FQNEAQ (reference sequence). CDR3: CASSGTDSSGANVLTF. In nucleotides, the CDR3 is TGTGCCAGCAGCGGAACGGATAGCTCTGGGGCCAACGTCCTGACTTTC.

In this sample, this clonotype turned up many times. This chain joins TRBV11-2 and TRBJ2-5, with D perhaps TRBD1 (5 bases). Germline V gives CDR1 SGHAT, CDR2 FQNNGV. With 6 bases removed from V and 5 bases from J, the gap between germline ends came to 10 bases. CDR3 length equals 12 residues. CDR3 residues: CASSYSGETQYF. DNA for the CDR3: TGTGCCAGCAGTTATTCAGGGGAGACCCAGTACTTC.

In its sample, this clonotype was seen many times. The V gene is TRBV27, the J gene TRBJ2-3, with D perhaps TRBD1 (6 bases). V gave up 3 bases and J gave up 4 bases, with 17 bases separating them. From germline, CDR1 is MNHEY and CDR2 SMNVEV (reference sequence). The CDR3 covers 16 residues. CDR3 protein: CASSFVGAGYSDTQYF. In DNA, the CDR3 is TGTGCCAGCAGTTTTGTGGGGGCCGGGTATTCAGATACGCAGTATTTT.

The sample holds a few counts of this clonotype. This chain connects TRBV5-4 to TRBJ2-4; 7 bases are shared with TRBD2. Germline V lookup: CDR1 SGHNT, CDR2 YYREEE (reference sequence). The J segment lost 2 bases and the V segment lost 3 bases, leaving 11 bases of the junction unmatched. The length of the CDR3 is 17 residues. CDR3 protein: CASSWKSGGITKNIQYF. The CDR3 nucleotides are TGTGCCAGCAGCTGGAAATCGGGGGGTATAACCAAAAACATTCAGTACTTC.

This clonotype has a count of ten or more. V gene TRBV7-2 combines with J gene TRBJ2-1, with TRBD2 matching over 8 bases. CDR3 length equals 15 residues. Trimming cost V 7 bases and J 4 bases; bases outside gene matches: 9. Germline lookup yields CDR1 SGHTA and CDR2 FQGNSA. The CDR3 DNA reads TGTGCCAGCAACCTATCGGGGGGGCCTTACAATGAGCAGTTCTTC. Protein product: CASNLSGGPYNEQFF.

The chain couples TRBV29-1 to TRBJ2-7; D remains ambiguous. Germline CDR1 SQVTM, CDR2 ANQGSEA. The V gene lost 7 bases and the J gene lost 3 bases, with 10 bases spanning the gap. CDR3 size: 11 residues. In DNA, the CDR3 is TGCAGCGCCCGACTTGACTACGAGCAGTACTTC. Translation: CSARLDYEQYF.

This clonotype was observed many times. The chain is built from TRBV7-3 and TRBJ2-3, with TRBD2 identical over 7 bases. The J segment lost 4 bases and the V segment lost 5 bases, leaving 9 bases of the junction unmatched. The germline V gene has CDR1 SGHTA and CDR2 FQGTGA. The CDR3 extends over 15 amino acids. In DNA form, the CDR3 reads TGTGCCAGCAGCGCCGGACTAGGCGTAGCAGATACGCAGTATTTT. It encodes CASSAGLGVADTQYF.

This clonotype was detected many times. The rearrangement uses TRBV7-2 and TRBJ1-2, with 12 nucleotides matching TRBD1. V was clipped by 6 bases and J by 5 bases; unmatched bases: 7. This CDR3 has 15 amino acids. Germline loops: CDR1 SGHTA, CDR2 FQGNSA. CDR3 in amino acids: CASSPGQGAGYGYTF. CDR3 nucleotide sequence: TGTGCCAGCAGTCCGGGACAGGGGGCGGGTTATGGCTACACCTTC.

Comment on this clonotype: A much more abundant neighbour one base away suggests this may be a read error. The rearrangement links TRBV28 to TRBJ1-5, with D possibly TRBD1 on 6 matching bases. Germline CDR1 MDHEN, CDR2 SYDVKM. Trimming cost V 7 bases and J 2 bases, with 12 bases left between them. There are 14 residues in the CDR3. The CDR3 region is CASISGGGNQPQHF. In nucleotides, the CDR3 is TGTGCCAGCATAAGTGGGGGCGGCAATCAGCCCCAGCATTTT.

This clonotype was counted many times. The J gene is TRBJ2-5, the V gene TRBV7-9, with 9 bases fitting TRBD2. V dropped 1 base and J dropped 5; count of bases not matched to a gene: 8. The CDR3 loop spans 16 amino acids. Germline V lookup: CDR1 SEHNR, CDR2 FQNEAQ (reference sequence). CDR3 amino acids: CASSLVLAGTWETQYF. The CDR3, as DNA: TGTGCCAGCAGCTTAGTTCTAGCGGGAACCTGGGAGACCCAGTACTTC.

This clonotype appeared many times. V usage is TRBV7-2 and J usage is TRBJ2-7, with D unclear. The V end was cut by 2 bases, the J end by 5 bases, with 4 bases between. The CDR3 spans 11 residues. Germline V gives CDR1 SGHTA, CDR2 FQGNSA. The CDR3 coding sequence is TGTGCCAGCAGCTTACGCGACGAGCAGTACTTC. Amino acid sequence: CASSLRDEQYF. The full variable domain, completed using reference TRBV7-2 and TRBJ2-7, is GAGVSQSPSNKVTEKGKDVELRCDPISGHTALYWYRQSLGQGLEFLIYFQGNSAPDKSGLPSDRFSAERTGGSVSTLTIQRTQQEDSAVYLCASSLRDEQYFGPGTRLTVT.

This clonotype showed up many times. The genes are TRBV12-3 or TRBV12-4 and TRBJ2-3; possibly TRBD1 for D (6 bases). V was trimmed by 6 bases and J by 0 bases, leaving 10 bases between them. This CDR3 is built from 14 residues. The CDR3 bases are TGTGCCAGCAGCCATGACAGGAGCACAGATACGCAGTATTTT. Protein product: CASSHDRSTDTQYF.

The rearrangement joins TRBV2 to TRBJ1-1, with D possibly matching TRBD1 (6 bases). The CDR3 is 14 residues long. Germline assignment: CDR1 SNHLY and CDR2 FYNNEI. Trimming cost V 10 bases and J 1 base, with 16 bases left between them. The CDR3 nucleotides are TGTGCCACCAAGGGACACCAGACGAACACTGAAGCTTTCTTT. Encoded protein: CATKGHQTNTEAFF.

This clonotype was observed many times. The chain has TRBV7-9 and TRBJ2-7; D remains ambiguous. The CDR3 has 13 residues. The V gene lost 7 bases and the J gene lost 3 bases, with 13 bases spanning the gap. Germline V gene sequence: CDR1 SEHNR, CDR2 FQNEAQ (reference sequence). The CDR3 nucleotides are TGTGCCAGCACCTCCGCCAGTATCTACGAGCAGTACTTC. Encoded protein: CASTSASIYEQYF.

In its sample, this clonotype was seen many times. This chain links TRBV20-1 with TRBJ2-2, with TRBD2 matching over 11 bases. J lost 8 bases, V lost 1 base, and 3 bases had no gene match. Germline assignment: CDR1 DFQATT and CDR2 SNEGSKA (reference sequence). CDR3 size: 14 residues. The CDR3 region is CSARALAGGGELFF. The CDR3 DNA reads TGCAGTGCTAGAGCTCTAGCGGGGGGAGGGGAGCTGTTTTTT.

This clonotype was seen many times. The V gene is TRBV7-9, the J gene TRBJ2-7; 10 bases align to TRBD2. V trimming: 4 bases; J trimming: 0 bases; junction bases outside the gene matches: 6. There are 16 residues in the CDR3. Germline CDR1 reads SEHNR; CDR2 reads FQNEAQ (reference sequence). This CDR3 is CASSSPGLALSYEQYF. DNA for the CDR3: TGTGCCAGCAGCTCACCGGGACTAGCGCTCTCCTACGAGCAGTACTTC.

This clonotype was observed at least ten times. The DNA of the CDR3 is TGTGCCATCAGTCGTAACGAAGACAGGGGGGGGACCCAGTACTTC. Its protein is CAISRNEDRGGTQYF. J is TRBJ2-5 and V is TRBV10-3; 9 bases fit TRBD1. The germline CDR1 and CDR2 sequences are ENHRY and SYGVKD. V dropped 5 bases and J dropped 7; count of bases not matched to a gene: 11. CDR3 size: 15 residues.

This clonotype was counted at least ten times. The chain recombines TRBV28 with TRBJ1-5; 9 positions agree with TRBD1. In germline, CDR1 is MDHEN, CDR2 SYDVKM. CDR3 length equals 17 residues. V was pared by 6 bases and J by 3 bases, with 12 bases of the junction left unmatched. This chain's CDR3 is CASRPAGTGKVNQPQHF. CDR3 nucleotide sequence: TGTGCCAGCAGACCGGCCGGGACAGGGAAGGTCAATCAGCCCCAGCATTTT.

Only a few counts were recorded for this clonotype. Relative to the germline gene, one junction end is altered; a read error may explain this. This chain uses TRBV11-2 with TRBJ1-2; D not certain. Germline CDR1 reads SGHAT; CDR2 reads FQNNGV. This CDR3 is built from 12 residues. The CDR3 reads CVSSLLNYGYTF. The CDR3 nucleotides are TGTGTCAGCAGCCTTCTTAACTATGGCTACACCTTC.

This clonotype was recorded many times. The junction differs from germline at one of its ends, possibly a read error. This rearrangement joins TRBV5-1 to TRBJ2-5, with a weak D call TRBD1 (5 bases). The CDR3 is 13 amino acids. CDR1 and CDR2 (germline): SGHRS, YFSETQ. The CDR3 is CASSIEGVGTQYF. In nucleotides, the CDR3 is TGTGCCAGCAGCATTGAAGGGGTCGGGACCCAGTACTTC.

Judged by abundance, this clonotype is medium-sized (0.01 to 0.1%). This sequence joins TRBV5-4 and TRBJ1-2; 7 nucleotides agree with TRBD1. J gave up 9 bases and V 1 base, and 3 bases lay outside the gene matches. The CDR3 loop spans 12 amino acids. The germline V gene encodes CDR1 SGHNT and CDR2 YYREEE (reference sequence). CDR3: CASSLTGVSYTF. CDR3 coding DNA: TGTGCCAGCAGCTTGACAGGGGTGAGCTACACCTTC.

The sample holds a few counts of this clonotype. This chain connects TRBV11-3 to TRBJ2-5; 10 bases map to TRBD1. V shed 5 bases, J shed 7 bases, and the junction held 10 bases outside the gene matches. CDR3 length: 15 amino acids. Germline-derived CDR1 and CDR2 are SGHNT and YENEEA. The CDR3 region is CASSPTGTGDRTQYF. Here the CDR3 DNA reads TGTGCCAGCAGCCCAACCGGGACAGGGGATCGGACCCAGTACTTC.

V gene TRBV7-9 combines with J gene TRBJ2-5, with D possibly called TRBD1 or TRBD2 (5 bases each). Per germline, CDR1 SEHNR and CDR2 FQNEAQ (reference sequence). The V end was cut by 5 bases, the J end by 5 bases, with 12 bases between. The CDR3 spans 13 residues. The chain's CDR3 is CASSAGTQETQYF. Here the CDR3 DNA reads TGTGCCAGCAGCGCCGGGACCCAGGAGACCCAGTACTTC.

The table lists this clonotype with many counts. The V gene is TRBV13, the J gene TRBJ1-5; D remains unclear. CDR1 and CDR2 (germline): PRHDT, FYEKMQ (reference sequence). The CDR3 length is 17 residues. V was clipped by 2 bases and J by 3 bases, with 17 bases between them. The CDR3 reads CASSLRQGGSLNQPQHF. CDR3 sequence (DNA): TGTGCCAGCAGCTTACGACAAGGTGGCAGCCTCAATCAGCCCCAGCATTTT.

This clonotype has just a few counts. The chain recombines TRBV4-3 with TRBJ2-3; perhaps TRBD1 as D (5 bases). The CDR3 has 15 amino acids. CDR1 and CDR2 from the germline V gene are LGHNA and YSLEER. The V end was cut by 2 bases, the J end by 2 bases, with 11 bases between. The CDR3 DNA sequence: TGCGCCAGCAGCCAACAGGGTTTGGTCACAGATACGCAGTATTTT. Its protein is CASSQQGLVTDTQYF.

The CDR3: CSASGLAADTQYF. The CDR3 DNA follows: TGCAGTGCTAGCGGCCTAGCCGCAGATACGCAGTATTTT. The chain carries TRBV20-1 and TRBJ2-3; tentative D call: TRBD2 (5 bases). The germline gives CDR1 DFQATT, CDR2 SNEGSKA (reference sequence). The CDR3 extends over 13 amino acids. Trimming removed 3 bases from V and 4 bases from J, with 11 bases in between.